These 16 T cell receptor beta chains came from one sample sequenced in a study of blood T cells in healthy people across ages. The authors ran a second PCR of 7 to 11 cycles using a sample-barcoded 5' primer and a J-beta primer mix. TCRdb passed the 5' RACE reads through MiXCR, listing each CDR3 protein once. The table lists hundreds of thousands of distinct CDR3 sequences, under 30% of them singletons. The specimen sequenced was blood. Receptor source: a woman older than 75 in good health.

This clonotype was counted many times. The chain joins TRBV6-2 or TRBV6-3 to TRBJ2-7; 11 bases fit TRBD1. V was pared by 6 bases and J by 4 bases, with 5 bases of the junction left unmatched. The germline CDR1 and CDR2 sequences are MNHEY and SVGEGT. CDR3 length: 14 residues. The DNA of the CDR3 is TGTGCCAGCAGACGGACAGGGGGCTTTTACGAGCAGTACTTC. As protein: CASRRTGGFYEQYF.

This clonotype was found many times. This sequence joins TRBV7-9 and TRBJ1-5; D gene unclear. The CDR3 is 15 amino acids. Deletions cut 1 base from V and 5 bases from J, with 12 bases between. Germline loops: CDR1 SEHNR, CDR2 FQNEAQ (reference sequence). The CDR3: CASSLGPISDQPQHF. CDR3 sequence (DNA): TGTGCCAGCAGCTTAGGGCCGATAAGTGATCAGCCCCAGCATTTT.

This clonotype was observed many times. The CDR3 region is CAGSKGLLYEQYF. The CDR3 nucleotides read TGTGCCGGGTCCAAGGGTCTACTCTACGAGCAGTACTTC. The chain uses TRBV30 and TRBJ2-7; no clear D. V lost 8 bases to trimming and J lost 3 bases, with 17 bases between them. The CDR3 sequence is 13 residues long. Germline lookup yields CDR1 GTSNPN and CDR2 SVGIG (reference sequence).

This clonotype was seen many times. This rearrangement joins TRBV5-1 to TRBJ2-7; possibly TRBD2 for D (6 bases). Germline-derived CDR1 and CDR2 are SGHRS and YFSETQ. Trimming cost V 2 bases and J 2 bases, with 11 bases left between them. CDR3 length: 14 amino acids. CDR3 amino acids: CASSFGGNPYEQYF. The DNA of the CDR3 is TGCGCCAGCAGCTTTGGGGGGAACCCCTACGAGCAGTACTTC.

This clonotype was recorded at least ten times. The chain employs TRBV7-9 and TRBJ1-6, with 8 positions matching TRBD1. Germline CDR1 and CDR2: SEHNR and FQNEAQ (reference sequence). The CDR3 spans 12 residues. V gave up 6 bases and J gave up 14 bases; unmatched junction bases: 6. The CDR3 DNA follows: TGTGCCAGCAGAAGAGAACAGGGGGCCCTCCACTTT. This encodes CASRREQGALHF.

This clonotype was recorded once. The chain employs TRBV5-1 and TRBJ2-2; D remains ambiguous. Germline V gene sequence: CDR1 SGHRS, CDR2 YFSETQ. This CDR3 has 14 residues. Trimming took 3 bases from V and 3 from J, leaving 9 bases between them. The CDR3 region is CASSWPGHTGELFF. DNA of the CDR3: TGCGCCAGCAGCTGGCCAGGACACACCGGGGAGCTGTTTTTT.

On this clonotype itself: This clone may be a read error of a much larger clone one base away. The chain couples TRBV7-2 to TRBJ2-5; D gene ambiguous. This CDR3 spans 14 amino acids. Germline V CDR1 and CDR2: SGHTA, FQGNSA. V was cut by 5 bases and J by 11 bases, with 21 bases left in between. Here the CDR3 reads CASSPTTVNNEQYF. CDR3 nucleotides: TGTGCCAGCAGCCCTACCACGGTAAACAATGAGCAGTACTTC.

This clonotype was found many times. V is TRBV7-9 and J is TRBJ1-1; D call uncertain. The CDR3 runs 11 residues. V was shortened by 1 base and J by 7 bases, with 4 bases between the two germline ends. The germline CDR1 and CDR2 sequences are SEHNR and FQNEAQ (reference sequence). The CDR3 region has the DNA TGTGCCAGCAGCTTAGGGATTGAAGCTTTCTTT. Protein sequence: CASSLGIEAFF. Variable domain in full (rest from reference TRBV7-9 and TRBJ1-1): DTGVSQNPRHKITKRGQNVTFRCDPISEHNRLYWYRQTLGQGPEFLTYFQNEAQLEKSRLLSDRFSAERPKGSFSTLEIQRTEQGDSAMYLCASSLGIEAFFGQGTRLTVV.

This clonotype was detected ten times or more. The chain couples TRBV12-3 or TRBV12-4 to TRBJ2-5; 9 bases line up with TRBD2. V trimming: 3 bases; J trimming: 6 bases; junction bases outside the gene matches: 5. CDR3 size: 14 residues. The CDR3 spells CASSFGGGAQTQYF. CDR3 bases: TGTGCCAGCAGTTTCGGCGGGGGGGCGCAGACCCAGTACTTC.

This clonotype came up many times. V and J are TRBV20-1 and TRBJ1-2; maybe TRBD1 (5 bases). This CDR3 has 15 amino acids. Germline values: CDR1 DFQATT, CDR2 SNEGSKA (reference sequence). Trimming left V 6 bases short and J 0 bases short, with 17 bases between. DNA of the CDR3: TGCAGTGCCCAGTCCGCAGGGTTAGCTAACTATGGCTACACCTTC. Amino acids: CSAQSAGLANYGYTF.

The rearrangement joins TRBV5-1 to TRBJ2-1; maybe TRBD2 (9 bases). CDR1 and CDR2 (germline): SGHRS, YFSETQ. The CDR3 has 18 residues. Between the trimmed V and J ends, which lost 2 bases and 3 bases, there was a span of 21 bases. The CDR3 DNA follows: TGCGCCAGCAGCTTTTTCCAGGGGGCGGGGGGGCGCTACAATGAGCAGTTCTTC. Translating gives CASSFFQGAGGRYNEQFF.

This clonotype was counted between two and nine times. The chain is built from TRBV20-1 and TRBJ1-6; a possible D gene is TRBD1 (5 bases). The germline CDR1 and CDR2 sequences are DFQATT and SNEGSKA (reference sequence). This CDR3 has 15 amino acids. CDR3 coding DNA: TGCAGCCCTGGGGGAGGGAGCTCCTATAATTCACCCCTCCACTTT. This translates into CSPGGGSSYNSPLHF.

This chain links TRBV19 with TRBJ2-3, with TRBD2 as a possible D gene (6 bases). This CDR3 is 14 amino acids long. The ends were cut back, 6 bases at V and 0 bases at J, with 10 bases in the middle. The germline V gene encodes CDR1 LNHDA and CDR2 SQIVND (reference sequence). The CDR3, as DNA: TGTGCCAGTAGCGACGGGGGAAGCACAGATACGCAGTATTTT. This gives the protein CASSDGGSTDTQYF.

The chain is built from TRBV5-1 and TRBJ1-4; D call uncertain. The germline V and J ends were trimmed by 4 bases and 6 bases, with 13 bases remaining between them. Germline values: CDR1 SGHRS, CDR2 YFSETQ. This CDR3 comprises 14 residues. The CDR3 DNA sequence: TGCGCCAGCAGCGTGGGATTAACGGATGAAAAACTGTTTTTT. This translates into CASSVGLTDEKLFF.

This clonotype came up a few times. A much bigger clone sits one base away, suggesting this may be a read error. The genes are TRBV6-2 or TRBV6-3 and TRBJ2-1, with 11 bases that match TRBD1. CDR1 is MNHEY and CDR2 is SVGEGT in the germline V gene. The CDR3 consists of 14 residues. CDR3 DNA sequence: TGTACCAGCAGTACGGGACAGGGGGGGAATGAGCAGTTCTTC. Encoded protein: CTSSTGQGGNEQFF.

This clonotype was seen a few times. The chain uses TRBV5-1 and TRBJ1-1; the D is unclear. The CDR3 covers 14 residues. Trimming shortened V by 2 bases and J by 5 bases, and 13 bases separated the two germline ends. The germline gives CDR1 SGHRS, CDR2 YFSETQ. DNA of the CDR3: TGCGCCAGCAGCTTCCGCGACGCGGGGACTGAAGCTTTCTTT. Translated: CASSFRDAGTEAFF.